This TCR beta chain was identified during a study of response to subunit inactivated influenza vaccine. Notes on the study in general: That few new T cells are recruited by each seasonal influenza vaccination was the authors' suggestion.

One entry per CDR3 protein, called by TCRdb with MiXCR from the RT-PCR reads. The sample records almost 600,000 distinct CDR3 sequences, 14% being singletons. This CDR3 is 19 amino acids long. Germline V gene lookup returns CDR1 DFQATT and CDR2 SNEGSKA (reference sequence). V was pared by 0 bases and J by 0 bases, with 21 bases between. Remarks on this clonotype: Antigen unknown.

The material was PBMCs from blood, obtained 11 to 12 days after vaccination. This clonotype was sampled from a man aged 45 to 65 who received an inactivated influenza vaccine. The rearrangement links TRBV20-1 to TRBJ2-4; D perhaps matches TRBD2 (7 bases). The CDR3 DNA reads as TGCAGTGCTAGAGATCGAGGGGGGGCTCGGGAATTAGCCAAAAACATTCAGTACTTC. Amino acid sequence: CSARDRGGARELAKNIQYF.